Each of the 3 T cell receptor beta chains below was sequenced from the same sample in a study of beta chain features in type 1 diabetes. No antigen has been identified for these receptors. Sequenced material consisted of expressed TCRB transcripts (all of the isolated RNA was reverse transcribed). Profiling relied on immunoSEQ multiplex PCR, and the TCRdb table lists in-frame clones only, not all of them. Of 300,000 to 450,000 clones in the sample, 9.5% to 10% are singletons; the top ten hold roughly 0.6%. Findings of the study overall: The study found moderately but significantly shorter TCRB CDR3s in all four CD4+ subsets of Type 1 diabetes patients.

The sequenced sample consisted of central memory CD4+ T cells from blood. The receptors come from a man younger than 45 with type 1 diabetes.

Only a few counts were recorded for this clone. The CDR3 DNA reads as TGCAGCGCCTCGTCAGACAGGGCGGGGTATGAAGCTTTCTTT. The encoded protein is CSASSDRAGYEAFF. J is TRBJ1-1 and V is TRBV29-1; TRBD1 agrees at 7 bases. The germline V gene encodes CDR1 SQVTM and CDR2 ANQGSEA. V was clipped by 7 bases and J by 7 bases; unmatched bases: 15. This CDR3 is 14 amino acids long.

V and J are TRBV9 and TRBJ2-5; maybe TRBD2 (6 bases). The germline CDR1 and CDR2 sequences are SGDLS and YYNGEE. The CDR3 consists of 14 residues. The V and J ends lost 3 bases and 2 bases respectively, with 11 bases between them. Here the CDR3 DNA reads TGTGCCAGCAGCGGCGGGGCAGTACAAGAGACCCAGTACTTC. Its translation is CASSGGAVQETQYF. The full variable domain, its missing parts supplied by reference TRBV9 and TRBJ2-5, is DSGVTQTPKHLITATGQRVTLRCSPRSGDLSVYWYQQSLDQGLQFLIQYYNGEERAKGNILERFSAQQFPDLHSELNLSSLELGDSALYFCASSGGAVQETQYFGPGTRLLVL.

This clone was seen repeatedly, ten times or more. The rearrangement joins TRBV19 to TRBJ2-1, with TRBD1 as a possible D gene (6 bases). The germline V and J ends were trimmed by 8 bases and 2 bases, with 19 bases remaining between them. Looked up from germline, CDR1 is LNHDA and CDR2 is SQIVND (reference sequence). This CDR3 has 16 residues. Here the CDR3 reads CASQPGGRGPYNEQFF. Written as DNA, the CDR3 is TGTGCCAGTCAACCCGGCGGCAGGGGACCCTACAATGAGCAGTTCTTC.